Sequencing of this T cell receptor beta chain was carried out in a study of response to subunit inactivated influenza vaccine. TCRdb reprocessed the RT-PCR reads with MiXCR, giving one entry per CDR3 protein. Of about 700,000 distinct CDR3 sequences in the sample, approximately 14% were seen once. In this sample, this clonotype turned up a few times. This sequence was found in a man aged 50 to 60 who received an inactivated influenza vaccine. Sample: PBMCs from blood, taken around 14 days before vaccination.

The CDR3 sequence is CATSDPPDREVGNEQFF. The CDR3 DNA sequence: TGTGCCACCAGTGACCCGCCGGACAGGGAGGTGGGGAATGAGCAGTTCTTC. The rearrangement links TRBV24-1 to TRBJ2-1; 8 positions agree with TRBD1. The CDR3 totals 17 residues. Trimming cost V 4 bases and J 7 bases; bases outside gene matches: 14. CDR1 KGHDR and CDR2 SFDVKD come from the germline V gene.